This T cell receptor (beta chain) was sequenced for a study of T-cell memory formation after mild COVID-19. Study at large: In these data, TCR clusters were largely donor specific.

Germline V gene data show CDR1 as LGHNA and CDR2 as YSLEER. J lost 4 bases, V lost 1 base, and 6 bases had no gene match. CDR3 length equals 16 residues. This clonotype was recorded many times. Antigen unknown. 5'RACE with constant-segment primers built TCRalpha and TCRbeta cDNA libraries with UMIs. One entry per CDR3 protein, called by TCRdb with MiXCR from the 5' RACE reads. The sample contains almost 35,000 distinct CDR3 sequences, roughly 7.2% of which appear only once. General study points: Whereas later expanders leaned CD4+, clones contracting day 15 to 85 showed a balanced CD4/CD8 makeup.

Sequencing input: PBMCs or a T cell subset sorted from them (not recorded which). The TCR was taken from a young man who had mild COVID-19 (a few samples of this study predate the infection). Cell type and time point are not known. The J gene is TRBJ2-1, the V gene TRBV4-3; 8 nucleotides line up with TRBD2. CDR3 sequence: CASSQAGGSLYNEQFF. The CDR3 DNA sequence: TGCGCCAGCAGCCAAGCGGGGGGGTCCCTATACAATGAGCAGTTCTTC.